This T cell receptor (beta chain) was sequenced during a study of CD8 T cell repertoires and HIV-1 epitope variants. Study overall: Separate wells received one of Twenty-five Gag or Nef variant peptides. Controls included no peptide, Ebola AY9 epitope, and a CMV, EBV, flu pool.

TCR beta CDR3 was sequenced at survey depth on immunoSEQ. Sequencing used immunoSEQ multiplex PCR; TCRdb keeps in-frame clones, though not all of them. Among around 5,400 clones listed, more than 50% were seen once. Concerning this clone itself: What it recognizes is unknown.

The V gene's germline CDR1 is SGHDT and CDR2 YYEEEE. The CDR3 is 12 amino acids. Between the trimmed V and J ends, which lost 3 bases and 5 bases, there was a span of 8 bases. V gene TRBV5-6 combines with J gene TRBJ1-2; D uncertain. This TCR was sampled from a male donor with HIV. Sequencing was done on a sample of cultured CD8+ T cells derived from PBMCs. CDR3 bases: TGTGCCAGCAGCTCGAGCTTATATGGCTACACCTTC. Encoded protein: CASSSSLYGYTF. The complete variable domain, with remaining parts taken from reference TRBV5-6 and TRBJ1-2, reads DAGVTQSPTHLIKTRGQQVTLRCSPKSGHDTVSWYQQALGQGPQFIFQYYEEEERQRGNFPDRFSGHQFPNYSSELNVNALLLGDSALYLCASSSSLYGYTFGSGTRLTVV.